This T cell receptor beta chain came from a study of blood T cell repertoires in COVID-19. Study summary: Acute-phase and convalescent COVID-19 samples originated in the United States, Italy and Spain. PBMCs, B-cell-depleted T cells, or T cells were the source of the cDNA or gDNA that made up the material.

A few counts support this clone. The CDR3 is 16 amino acids. V lost 2 bases and J lost 0, with 11 bases in between. Germline V gives CDR1 SGHRS, CDR2 YFSETQ. The assay was immunoSEQ multiplex PCR, and TCRdb's table has in-frame clones only and misses some. The sample holds some 130,000 clones, about 80% seen once. The receptor was derived from a human donor in a cohort sampled during active COVID-19. This chain uses TRBV5-1 with TRBJ2-2, with D maybe TRBD1 (5 bases). Sequenced sample: peripheral blood. CDR3 nucleotide sequence: TGCGCCAGCAGCTTATCAGGGATTACGAACACCGGGGAGCTGTTTTTT. This translates into CASSLSGITNTGELFF.